This T cell receptor (beta chain) was retrieved from a study of regulatory T cells in long-lasting Graves disease. As for time point: newly diagnosed GD, antithyroid drugs for less than 3 months. From PBMCs, RNA was extracted and then used to make the TCR library. This clonotype showed up many times. Relying on iRepertoire HTBI primers and Arm-PCR of CDR3 regions, the team built TCR beta libraries. TCRdb passed the multiplex PCR reads through MiXCR, listing each CDR3 protein once. The sample yields 600,000 to 650,000 distinct CDR3 sequences, about 15% seen once. A further study also used this sample, focusing on T cells in Graves' hyperthyroidism and ophthalmopathy. That paper notes: Patients aged 18 to 65 with hyperthyroidism were newly diagnosed, with duration under 2 months. The study used the HTBI primer set for a first-round RT-PCR of the TCR CDR3.

The sequence derives from a woman aged 25 to 39 with Graves disease. The specimen comprised peripheral blood mononuclear cells (PBMCs), sampled at new diagnosis, from a patient treated with antithyroid drugs.

The CDR3 region is CASSSGQAVEKLFF. CDR3 sequence (DNA): TGTGCCAGCAGTAGTGGACAGGCTGTTGAAAAACTGTTTTTT. The chain joins TRBV28 to TRBJ1-4, with 7 bases aligning to TRBD1. Germline loops: CDR1 MDHEN, CDR2 SYDVKM. V was clipped by 5 bases and J by 7 bases; unmatched bases: 7. The CDR3 has 14 residues.